One and the same sample provided the 5 T cell receptor beta chains below, sequenced in a study of post-analysis software for immune sequencing data. Whole-study findings and limits: Patients showed TRBV5-6, TRBV5-1 and TRBV20-1 among roughly five TRBV segments more frequent than in controls.

TCR beta cDNA libraries included unique molecular identifiers. TCRdb re-called the PCR reads through MiXCR, storing one row per CDR3 protein. The sample carries 750,000 to 950,000 distinct CDR3 sequences, roughly 50% recorded once. These receptors lack a known antigen. The sample consisted of blood. Every receptor here comes from a girl between 5 and 17 years old with multiple sclerosis.

This clonotype showed up just a few times. The J gene is TRBJ2-7, the V gene TRBV20-1, with D perhaps TRBD1 (6 bases). Germline V CDR1 and CDR2: DFQATT, SNEGSKA (reference sequence). This CDR3 contains 14 residues. V lost 1 base and J 1 base, leaving 11 bases between the germline ends. In DNA, the CDR3 is TGCAGTGCTAGAGCTGTAGGGGGTTCCTACGAGCAGTACTTC. Translated: CSARAVGGSYEQYF.

J is TRBJ2-1 and V is TRBV12-3 or TRBV12-4; 8 bases map to TRBD2. This CDR3 has 13 amino acids. V gave up 4 bases and J gave up 15 bases; unmatched junction bases: 11. The CDR3 here is CASSSAGGTRGFF. CDR3 in DNA: TGTGCCAGCAGTTCGGCGGGTGGGACTAGGGGGTTCTTC.

The chain combines TRBV20-1 with TRBJ2-5; tentatively, D is TRBD1 or TRBD2 (6 bases each). Trimming removed 1 base at V and 3 bases at J, with 15 bases between. The CDR3 consists of 15 residues. Germline-derived CDR1 and CDR2 are DFQATT and SNEGSKA (reference sequence). CDR3 in amino acids: CSARGARGGEETQYF. The CDR3, as DNA: TGCAGTGCTAGAGGGGCCAGGGGAGGAGAAGAGACCCAGTACTTC.

This clonotype has more than one count but fewer than ten. The chain employs TRBV29-1 and TRBJ2-3; D remains ambiguous. Trimming took off 1 base at V and 10 bases at J, with 9 bases between the two ends. The germline V gene has CDR1 SQVTM and CDR2 ANQGSEA. The CDR3 is 11 amino acids. CDR3 sequence: CSVEGRTAQYF. DNA of the CDR3: TGCAGCGTTGAAGGCAGGACCGCGCAGTATTTT.

The V and J genes are TRBV28 and TRBJ2-2, with D uncertain. V shed 11 bases and J shed 2 bases, with 12 bases lying between them. Germline V gene lookup returns CDR1 MDHEN and CDR2 SYDVKM. This CDR3 region has 13 residues. The CDR3 is CAANRHNTGELFF. Here the CDR3 DNA reads TGTGCCGCGAATAGACATAACACCGGGGAGCTGTTTTTT.